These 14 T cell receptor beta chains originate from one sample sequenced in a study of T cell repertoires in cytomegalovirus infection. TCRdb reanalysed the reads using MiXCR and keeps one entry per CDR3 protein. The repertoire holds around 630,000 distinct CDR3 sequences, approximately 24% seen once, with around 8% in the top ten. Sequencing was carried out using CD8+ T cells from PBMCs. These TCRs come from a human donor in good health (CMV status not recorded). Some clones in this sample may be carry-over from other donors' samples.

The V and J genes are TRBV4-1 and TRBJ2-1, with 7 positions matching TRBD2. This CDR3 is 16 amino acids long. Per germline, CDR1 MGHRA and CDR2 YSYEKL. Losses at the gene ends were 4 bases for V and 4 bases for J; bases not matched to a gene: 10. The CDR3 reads CASSRTPCGGYNEQFF. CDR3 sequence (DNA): TGCGCCAGCAGCCGGACACCTTGCGGGGGTTACAATGAGCAGTTCTTC.

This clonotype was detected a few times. The CDR3 DNA reads TGTGCCAGCAGTCCAAGGGAATTACCGGGGAACATACTGTTTTTT. Its translation: CASSPRELPGNILFF. The rearrangement joins TRBV7-6 to TRBJ1-4; D uncertain. V gave up 6 bases and J gave up 13 bases, with 24 bases separating them. The CDR3 contains 15 residues. CDR1 is SGHVS, CDR2 FNYEAQ, per germline.

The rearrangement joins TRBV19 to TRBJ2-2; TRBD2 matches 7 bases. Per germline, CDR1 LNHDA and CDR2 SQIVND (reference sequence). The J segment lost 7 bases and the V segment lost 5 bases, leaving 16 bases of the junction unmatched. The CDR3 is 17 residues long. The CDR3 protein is CASSPLRERGRGGELFF. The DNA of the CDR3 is TGTGCCAGTAGTCCCCTCCGGGAGCGGGGAAGGGGCGGGGAGCTGTTTTTT. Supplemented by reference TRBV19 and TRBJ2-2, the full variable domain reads DGGITQSPKYLFRKEGQNVTLSCEQNLNHDAMYWYRQDPGQGLRLIYYSQIVNDFQKGDIAEGYSVSREKKESFPLTVTSAQKNPTAFYLCASSPLRERGRGGELFFGEGSRLTVL.

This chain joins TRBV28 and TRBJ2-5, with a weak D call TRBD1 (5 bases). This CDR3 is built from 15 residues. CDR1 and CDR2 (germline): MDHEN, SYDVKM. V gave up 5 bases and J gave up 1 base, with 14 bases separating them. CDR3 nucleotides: TGTGCCAGCAGTCATACCAGGGTGCCCCAAGAGACCCAGTACTTC. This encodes CASSHTRVPQETQYF.

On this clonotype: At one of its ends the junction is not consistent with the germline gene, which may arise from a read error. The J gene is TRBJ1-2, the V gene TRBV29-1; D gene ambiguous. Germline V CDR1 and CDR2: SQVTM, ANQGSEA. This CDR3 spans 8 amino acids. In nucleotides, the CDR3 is TGCAGCGTTGGAGACCCAGGCTTC. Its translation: CSVGDPGF.

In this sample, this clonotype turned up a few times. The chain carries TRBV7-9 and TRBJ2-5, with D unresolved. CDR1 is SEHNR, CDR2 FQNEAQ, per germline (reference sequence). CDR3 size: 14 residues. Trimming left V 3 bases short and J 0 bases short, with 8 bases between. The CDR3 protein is CASSFTSYQETQYF. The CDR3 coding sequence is TGTGCCAGCAGCTTTACCAGTTACCAAGAGACCCAGTACTTC.

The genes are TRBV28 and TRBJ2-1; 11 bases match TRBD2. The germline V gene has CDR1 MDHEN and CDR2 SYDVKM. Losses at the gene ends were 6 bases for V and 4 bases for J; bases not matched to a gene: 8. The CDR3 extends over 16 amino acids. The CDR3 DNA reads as TGTGCCAGCAGCCCTCGACTAGCGGGGAGGTACAATGAGCAGTTCTTC. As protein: CASSPRLAGRYNEQFF.

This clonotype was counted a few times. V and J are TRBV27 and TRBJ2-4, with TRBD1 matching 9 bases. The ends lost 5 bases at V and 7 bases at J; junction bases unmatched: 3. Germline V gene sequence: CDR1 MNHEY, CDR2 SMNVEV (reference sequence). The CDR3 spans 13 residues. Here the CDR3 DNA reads TGTGCCAGCAGTCCGGGACAGGGCAACATTCAGTACTTC. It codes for CASSPGQGNIQYF.

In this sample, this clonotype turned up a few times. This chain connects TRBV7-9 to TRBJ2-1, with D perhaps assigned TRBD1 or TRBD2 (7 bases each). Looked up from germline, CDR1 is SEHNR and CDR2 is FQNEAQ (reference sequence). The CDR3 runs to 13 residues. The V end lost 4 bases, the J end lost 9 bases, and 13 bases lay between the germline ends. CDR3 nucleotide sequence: TGTGCCAGCAGCTCATCAGGGGGGGCTGAGCAGTTCTTC. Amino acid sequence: CASSSSGGAEQFF. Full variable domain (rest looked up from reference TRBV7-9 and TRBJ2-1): DTGVSQNPRHKITKRGQNVTFRCDPISEHNRLYWYRQTLGQGPEFLTYFQNEAQLEKSRLLSDRFSAERPKGSFSTLEIQRTEQGDSAMYLCASSSSGGAEQFFGPGTRLTVL.

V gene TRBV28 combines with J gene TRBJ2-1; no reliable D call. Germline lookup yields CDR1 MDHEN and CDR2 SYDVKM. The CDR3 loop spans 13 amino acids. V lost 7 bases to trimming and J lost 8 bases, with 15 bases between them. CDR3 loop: CASKQGPIDEQFF. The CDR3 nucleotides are TGTGCCAGCAAGCAAGGGCCCATCGATGAGCAGTTCTTC.

The CDR3 DNA is TGCAGCGTTGCTACAGGGCTTAATCAGCCCCAGCATTTT. Translating gives CSVATGLNQPQHF. This chain uses TRBV29-1 with TRBJ1-5; weak D call: TRBD1 (6 bases). V lost 4 bases, J lost 4 bases, and 11 bases lay in between. This CDR3 is 13 amino acids long. The germline gives CDR1 SQVTM, CDR2 ANQGSEA. The full variable domain, its missing parts supplied by reference TRBV29-1 and TRBJ1-5, is SAVISQKPSRDICQRGTSLTIQCQVDSQVTMMFWYRQQPGQSLTLIATANQGSEATYESGFVIDKFPISRPNLTFSTLTVSNMSPEDSSIYLCSVATGLNQPQHFGDGTRLSIL.

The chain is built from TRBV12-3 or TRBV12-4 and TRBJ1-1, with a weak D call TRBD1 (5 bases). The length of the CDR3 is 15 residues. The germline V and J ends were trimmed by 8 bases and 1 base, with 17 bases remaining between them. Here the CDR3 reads CASSPGGGWNTEAFF. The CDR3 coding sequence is TGTGCCAGCTCCCCCGGGGGGGGGTGGAACACTGAAGCTTTCTTT.

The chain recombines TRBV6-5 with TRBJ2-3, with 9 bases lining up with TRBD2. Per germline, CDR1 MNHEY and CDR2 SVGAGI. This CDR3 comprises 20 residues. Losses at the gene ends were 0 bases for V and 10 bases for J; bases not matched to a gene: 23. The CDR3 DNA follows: TGTGCCAGCAGTTACTCGAGGGCGGGGGGGTCTCTTCCCCACCACGTGGCGCAGTATTTT. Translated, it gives CASSYSRAGGSLPHHVAQYF.

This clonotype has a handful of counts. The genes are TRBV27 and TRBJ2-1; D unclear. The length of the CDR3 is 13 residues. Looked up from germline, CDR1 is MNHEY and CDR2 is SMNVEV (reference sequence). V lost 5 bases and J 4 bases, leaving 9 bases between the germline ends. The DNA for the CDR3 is TGTGCCAGCAGTCCCACACATTACAATGAGCAGTTCTTC. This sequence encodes CASSPTHYNEQFF.